This TCR beta chain was retrieved from a study of identical twins. Overall study results and limits: Sequences that were beta out-of-frame showed weaker excess twin sharing. Twins shared out-of-frame alpha sequences with excess low generation probability.

In the case of this clonotype: Its cognate antigen is unknown.

Using its own MiXCR run on the 5' RACE reads, TCRdb lists one record per CDR3 protein. The sample shows 500,000 or so distinct CDR3 sequences, around 15% of them seen only once. The CDR3 contains 14 residues. CDR1 and CDR2 from the germline V gene are SQVTM and ANQGSEA. The V end was cut by 4 bases, the J end by 5 bases, with 15 bases between. These data were likewise used in another study, on yellow fever vaccine responses in identical twins.

The TCR originated in a young woman in good health. This chain links TRBV29-1 with TRBJ2-1, with D unclear. Sequences were obtained from CD4+ T cells sorted from blood. DNA of the CDR3: TGCAGCGTTGCTAGACGGGTTGCTCACAATGAGCAGTTCTTC. Translated: CSVARRVAHNEQFF.